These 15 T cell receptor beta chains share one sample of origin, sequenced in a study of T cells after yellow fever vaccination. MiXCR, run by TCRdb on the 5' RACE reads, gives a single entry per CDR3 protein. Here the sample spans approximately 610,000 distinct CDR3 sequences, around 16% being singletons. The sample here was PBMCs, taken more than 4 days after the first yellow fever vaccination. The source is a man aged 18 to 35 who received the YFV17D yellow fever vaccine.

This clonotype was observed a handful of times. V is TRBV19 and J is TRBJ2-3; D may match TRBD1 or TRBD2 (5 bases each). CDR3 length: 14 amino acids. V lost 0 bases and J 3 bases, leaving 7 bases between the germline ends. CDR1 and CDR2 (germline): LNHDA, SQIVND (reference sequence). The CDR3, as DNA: TGTGCCAGTAGTATAGAGGGACCAACAGATACGCAGTATTTT. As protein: CASSIEGPTDTQYF. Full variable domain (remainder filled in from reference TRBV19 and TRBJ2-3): DGGITQSPKYLFRKEGQNVTLSCEQNLNHDAMYWYRQDPGQGLRLIYYSQIVNDFQKGDIAEGYSVSREKKESFPLTVTSAQKNPTAFYLCASSIEGPTDTQYFGPGTRLTVL.

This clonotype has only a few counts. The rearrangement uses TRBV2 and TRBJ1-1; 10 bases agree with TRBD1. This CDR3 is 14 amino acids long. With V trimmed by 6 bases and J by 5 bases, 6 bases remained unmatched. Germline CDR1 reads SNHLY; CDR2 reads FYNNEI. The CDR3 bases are TGTGCCAGCAGGGCGACAGGGGGCTGGACTGAAGCTTTCTTT. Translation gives CASRATGGWTEAFF.

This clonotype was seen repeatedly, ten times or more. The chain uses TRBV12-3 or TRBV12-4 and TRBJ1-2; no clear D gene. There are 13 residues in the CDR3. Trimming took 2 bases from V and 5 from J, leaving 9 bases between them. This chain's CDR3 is CASSLTAPYGYTF. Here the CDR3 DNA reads TGTGCCAGCAGTTTAACAGCTCCTTATGGCTACACCTTC.

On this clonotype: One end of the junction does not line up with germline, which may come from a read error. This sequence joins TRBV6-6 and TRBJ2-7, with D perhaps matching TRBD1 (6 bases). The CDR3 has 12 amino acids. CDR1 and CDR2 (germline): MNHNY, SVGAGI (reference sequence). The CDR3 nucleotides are TGTGCCATACAGGGTGGATCCTACGATCAGTACTTC. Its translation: CAIQGGSYDQYF.

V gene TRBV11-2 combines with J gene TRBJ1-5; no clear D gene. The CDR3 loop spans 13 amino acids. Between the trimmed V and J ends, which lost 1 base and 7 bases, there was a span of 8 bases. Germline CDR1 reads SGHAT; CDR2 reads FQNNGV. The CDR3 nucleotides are TGTGCCAGCAGCTTAGTAGGGATGCAGCCCCAGCATTTT. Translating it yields CASSLVGMQPQHF.

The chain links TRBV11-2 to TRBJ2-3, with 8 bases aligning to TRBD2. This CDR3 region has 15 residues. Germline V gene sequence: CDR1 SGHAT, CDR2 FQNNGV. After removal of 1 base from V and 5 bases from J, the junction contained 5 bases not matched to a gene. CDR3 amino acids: CASSLVGGAVDTQYF. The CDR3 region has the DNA TGTGCCAGCAGCTTAGTCGGGGGGGCAGTAGATACGCAGTATTTT.

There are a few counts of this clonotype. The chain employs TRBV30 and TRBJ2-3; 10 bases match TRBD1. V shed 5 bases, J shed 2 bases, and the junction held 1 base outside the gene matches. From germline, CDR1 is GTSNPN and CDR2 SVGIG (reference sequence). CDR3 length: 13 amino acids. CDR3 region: CAWGTGVTDTQYF. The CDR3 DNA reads TGTGCCTGGGGGACAGGGGTCACAGATACGCAGTATTTT.

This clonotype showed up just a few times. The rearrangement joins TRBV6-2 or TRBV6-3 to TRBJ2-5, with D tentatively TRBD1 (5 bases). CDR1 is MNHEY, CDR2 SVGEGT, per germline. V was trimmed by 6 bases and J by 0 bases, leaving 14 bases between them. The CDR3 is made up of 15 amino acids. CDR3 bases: TGTGCCAGCAGACGGATTCAGGGTAACCAAGAGACCCAGTACTTC. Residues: CASRRIQGNQETQYF.

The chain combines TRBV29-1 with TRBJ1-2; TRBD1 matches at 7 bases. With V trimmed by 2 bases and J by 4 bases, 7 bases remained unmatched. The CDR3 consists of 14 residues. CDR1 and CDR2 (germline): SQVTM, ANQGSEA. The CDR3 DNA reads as TGCAGCGTTGAATCCGGACAGGACCTCTATGGCTACACCTTC. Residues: CSVESGQDLYGYTF.

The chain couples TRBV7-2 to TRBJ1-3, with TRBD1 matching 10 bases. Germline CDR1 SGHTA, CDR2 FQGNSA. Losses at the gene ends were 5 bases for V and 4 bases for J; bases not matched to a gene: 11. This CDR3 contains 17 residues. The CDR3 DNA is TGTGCCAGCAGCAGCGGGACAGGGGCTTTGGAGGGAAACACCATATATTTT. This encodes CASSSGTGALEGNTIYF.

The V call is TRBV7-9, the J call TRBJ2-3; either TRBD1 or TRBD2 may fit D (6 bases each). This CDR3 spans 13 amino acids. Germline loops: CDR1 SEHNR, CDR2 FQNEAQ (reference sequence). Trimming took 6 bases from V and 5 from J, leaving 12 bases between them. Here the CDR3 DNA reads TGTGCCAGCAGACCGGGGGCCGAAGATACGCAGTATTTT. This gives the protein CASRPGAEDTQYF. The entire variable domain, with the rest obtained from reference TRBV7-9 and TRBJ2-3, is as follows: DTGVSQNPRHKITKRGQNVTFRCDPISEHNRLYWYRQTLGQGPEFLTYFQNEAQLEKSRLLSDRFSAERPKGSFSTLEIQRTEQGDSAMYLCASRPGAEDTQYFGPGTRLTVL.

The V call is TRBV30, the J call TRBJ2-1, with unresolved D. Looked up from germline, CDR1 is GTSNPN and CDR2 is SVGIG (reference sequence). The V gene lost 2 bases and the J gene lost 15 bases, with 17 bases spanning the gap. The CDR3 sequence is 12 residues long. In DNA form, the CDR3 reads TGTGCCTGGAGTCTCCAGGCTGTGCCCTTGTTCTTC. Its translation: CAWSLQAVPLFF.

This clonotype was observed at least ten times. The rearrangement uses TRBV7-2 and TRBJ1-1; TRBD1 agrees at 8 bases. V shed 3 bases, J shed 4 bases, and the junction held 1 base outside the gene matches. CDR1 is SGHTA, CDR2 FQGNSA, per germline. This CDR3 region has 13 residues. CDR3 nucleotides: TGTGCCAGCAGCTTCGACAGGGGCACTGAAGCTTTCTTT. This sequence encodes CASSFDRGTEAFF.

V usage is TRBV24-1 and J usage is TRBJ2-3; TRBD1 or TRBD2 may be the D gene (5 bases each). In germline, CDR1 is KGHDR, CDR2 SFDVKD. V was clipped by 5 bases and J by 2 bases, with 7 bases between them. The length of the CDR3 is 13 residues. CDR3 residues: CATSGDPTDTQYF. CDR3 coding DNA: TGTGCCACCAGTGGGGACCCCACAGATACGCAGTATTTT.

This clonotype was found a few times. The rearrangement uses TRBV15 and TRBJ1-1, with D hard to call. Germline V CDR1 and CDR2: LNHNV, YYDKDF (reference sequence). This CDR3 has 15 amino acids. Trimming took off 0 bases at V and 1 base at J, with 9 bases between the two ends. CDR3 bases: TGTGCCACCAGCAGAGAGATCCGGAGGAACACTGAAGCTTTCTTT. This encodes CATSREIRRNTEAFF.